This TCR beta chain is from a study of shared clonotypes between healthy human individuals. Study summary: Each donor had three CD4 naive, three CD4 memory, two CD8 naive and one CD8 memory plate.

The assay was immunoSEQ multiplex PCR, and TCRdb's table has in-frame clones only and misses some. The sample includes approximately 320,000 clones, 80% to 90% of them seen just once. Study-wide results and caveats: Generally, estimated richness proved larger in naive subsets than it did in memory subsets. Unshared clonotypes carried lower generation probabilities than those common to all four donors.

As regards this clone: Its antigen is undetermined.

The V gene lost 2 bases and the J gene lost 8 bases, with 18 bases spanning the gap. Germline CDR1 and CDR2: SNHLY and FYNNEI. The CDR3 sequence is 16 residues long. The clonotype originates from a man aged 18 to 30 in good health. The material sequenced was memory CD8+ T cells sorted from blood. The subset here: CD45RO+ cells pooled with CCR7-negative TemRA cells. The V call is TRBV2, the J call TRBJ1-4, with D possibly matching TRBD1 (6 bases). The CDR3 protein is CASSESLSGVNEKLFF. The DNA of the CDR3 is TGTGCCAGCAGTGAAAGCCTTTCAGGGGTTAACGAAAAACTGTTTTTT.